This T cell receptor (beta chain) was sequenced in a study of beta chain features in type 1 diabetes. Findings and caveats of the study: People with Type 1 diabetes carried modestly yet significantly shorter TCRB CDR3s in all four CD4+ subsets. Across patients, naive, central memory and Treg TCRB repertoires exhibited apparently greater similarity than was observed across healthy donors. Cells expressing TCR highly could be over-represented by cDNA sequencing.

Via the markers CD45RO/CCR7/CD25/CD127/CD95/CD27, stem cell-like memory, regulatory, central memory and naive CD4+ cells were sorted. V gave up 5 bases and J gave up 1 base, with 11 bases separating them. The CDR3 length is 13 residues. Germline assignment: CDR1 GTSNPN and CDR2 SVGIG (reference sequence). The authors reverse transcribed all of the isolated RNA, so sequencing captured expressed TCRB transcripts. Naive, central memory and regulatory T cell samples produced a mean of approximately 3.5 million reads. Some clones are missing from TCRdb's copy, which holds only in-frame ones; the method was immunoSEQ multiplex PCR. The repertoire holds around 360,000 clones, around 12% seen once, with approximately 0.011% in the top ten. A note on this clone: Its target is not known.

The clonotype was recovered from a woman aged 18-29 years with type 1 diabetes. This sequence joins TRBV30 and TRBJ1-1, with D possibly TRBD1 on 6 matching bases. Sequencing was done on a sample of naive CD4+ T cells from blood. The CDR3 nucleotides are TGTGCCTGGGGGGGACAACCGAACACTGAAGCTTTCTTT. It translates to CAWGGQPNTEAFF.